The entry that follows covers one T cell receptor (beta chain) sequence. The sample is drawn from a study of long-term antiretroviral therapy in people with HIV. Survey-level immunoSEQ v3.0 assays were run. Profiled with immunoSEQ multiplex PCR; TCRdb holds only in-frame clones, not every one. The sample carries some 20,000 clones, roughly 80% recorded once. V lost 3 bases, J lost 1 base, and 14 bases lay in between. CDR3 length: 16 amino acids. Germline CDR1 reads KGHSH; CDR2 reads LQKENI. The specimen was unsorted PBMCs, collected 0.5 years before starting antiretroviral therapy. This chain uses TRBV18 with TRBJ2-3, with D maybe TRBD2 (6 bases). The sequence came from a man aged 18 to 29 with HIV. The CDR3 is CASSPLGGQGTDTQYF. In DNA, the CDR3 is TGTGCCAGCTCACCCCTCGGAGGGCAGGGCACAGATACGCAGTATTTT.